These T cell receptor beta chains were read from a single sample in a study of T cells in Graves' hyperthyroidism and ophthalmopathy. TCRdb called the multiplex PCR reads again in MiXCR, with one record for every CDR3 protein. The profile shows hundreds of thousands of distinct CDR3 sequences, 15% to 20% of them singletons. Sequencing was performed on blood. The source of these receptors is a woman in her forties or fifties with Graves' hyperthyroidism that later progressed to Graves' ophthalmopathy. CDR3s include the opening cysteine and the closing phenylalanine or tryptophan. The D gene is left open where the match is weak. Expanded clones get a size class; other rows say once, few or many, or leave the size out.

>TRBJ1-1|TRBV10-2|few|-
TGCGCCAGCTGGAGAGCGGACTTAATGAACACTGAAGCTTTCTTT
CASWRADLMNTEAFF
>TRBJ2-4|TRBV12-3/TRBV12-4|-|-
TGTGCCAGCAGACCACGTGGGGCGACTGTCGAAAACATTCAGTACTTC
CASRPRGATVENIQYF
>TRBJ2-1|TRBV3-1|-|-
TGTGCCAGCAGCCAAGACGCGGTAACTAGTAATGAGCAGTTCTTC
CASSQDAVTSNEQFF
>TRBJ2-1|TRBV5-1|many|-
TGCGCCAGCAGCTTCCCGACAGGCCCCTACAATGAGCAGTTCTTC
CASSFPTGPYNEQFF
>TRBJ1-3|TRBV30|few|-
TGTGCCTGGAGTGTAGCCCATGGAAGAAACACCATATATTTT
CAWSVAHGRNTIYF
>TRBJ2-7|TRBV2|many|TRBD1
TGTGCCAGCAGTTCGGACAGGGACTCCTACGAGCAGTACTTC
CASSSDRDSYEQYF
>TRBJ2-2|TRBV7-8|few|-
TGTGCCAGCAGCTTAGGTGGCCCTAACAGGGCCCTCACCGGGGAGCTGTTTTTT
CASSLGGPNRALTGELFF
>TRBJ2-3|TRBV20-1|many|TRBD2
TGCAGTGCTAGTCTAGCGGGGTACGCAGATACGCAGTATTTT
CSASLAGYADTQYF
>TRBJ2-3|TRBV12-3/TRBV12-4|many|TRBD1
TGTGCCAGCAGCCTCCGGACAGGGGGCACAGATACGCAGTATTTT
CASSLRTGGTDTQYF
>TRBJ1-4|TRBV12-3/TRBV12-4|many|TRBD1
TGTGCCAGCAGACCGGACCCAACAGGGGACGATCGTGAAAAACTGTTTTTT
CASRPDPTGDDREKLFF
>TRBJ1-5|TRBV18|many|-
TGTGCCAGCTCACCAATGGTAAGGGACGGTCAGCCCCAGCATTTT
CASSPMVRDGQPQHF
>TRBJ2-1|TRBV29-1|many|-
TGCAGCGTTGAACTGGGGGGCTACAATGAGCAGTTCTTC
CSVELGGYNEQFF
>TRBJ2-2|TRBV10-3|few|-
TGTGCCATCAGTGCCGGAGCGGGCGACACCGGGGAGCTGTTTTTT
CAISAGAGDTGELFF
>TRBJ2-2|TRBV5-1|-|-
TGCGCCAGCAGCCCCAATGCCCTAGCGAACACCGGGGAGCTGTTTTTT
CASSPNALANTGELFF
>TRBJ2-5|TRBV5-1|-|TRBD1
TGCGCCAGCAGCTTTATGGGACAGCGGCAAGAGACCCAGTACTTC
CASSFMGQRQETQYF
>TRBJ1-1|TRBV19|many|-
TGTGCCAGTAGTATCGGTCTGCGGGGGGCGGAAGCTTTCTTT
CASSIGLRGAEAFF
>TRBJ1-1|TRBV11-2|many|-
TGTGCCAGCAGCCCCCGAGGGGGTTGGGGGAACACTGAAGCTTTCTTT
CASSPRGGWGNTEAFF
>TRBJ2-5|TRBV6-2/TRBV6-3|-|-
TGTGCCAGCAGTGGCCCGGGACAAGAGACCCAGTACTTC
CASSGPGQETQYF
>TRBJ1-6|TRBV5-4|-|-
TGTGCCAGCAGCTTATTACAGGGCGGTTCACCCCTCCACTTT
CASSLLQGGSPLHF
>TRBJ1-3|TRBV5-1|many|-
TGCGCCAGCAGGACCGAGACAGTCTTTGGAAACACCATATATTTT
CASRTETVFGNTIYF
>TRBJ2-7|TRBV20-1|-|-
TGCAGTGCTAGTACAGGTTCCTACGAGCAGTACTTC
CSASTGSYEQYF
>TRBJ1-2|TRBV6-4|few|TRBD1
TGTGCCAGCTTTAGGCTCGGGGGAGGGGGCGCGGGTAACTATGGCTACACCTTC
CASFRLGGGGAGNYGYTF
>TRBJ1-1|TRBV7-6|few|-
TGTGCCAGCAGCTTTGAGCACGGTAACACTGAAGCTTTCTTT
CASSFEHGNTEAFF
>TRBJ1-1|TRBV11-1|many|TRBD1
TGTGCCAGCAGCCCATGGTCCTCCGGGACAGGGGGCACTGAAGCTTTCTTT
CASSPWSSGTGGTEAFF
>TRBJ2-3|TRBV4-1|few|TRBD2
TGCGCCAGCAGCCAAGATGGGGGCGGGGGGGTCACAGATACGCAGTATTTT
CASSQDGGGGVTDTQYF
>TRBJ2-3|TRBV19|-|TRBD2
TGTGCCAGTAGTATAGCTAGCGGGGGGTTCACAGATACGCAGTATTTT
CASSIASGGFTDTQYF
>TRBJ2-1|TRBV9|few|-
TGTGCCAGCAGCGTAGATACCAGATACAATGAGCAGTTCTTC
CASSVDTRYNEQFF
>TRBJ2-7|TRBV9|few|-
TGTGCCAGCAGCGTATCCAGGGCCTACGAGCAGTACTTC
CASSVSRAYEQYF
>TRBJ1-5|TRBV19|-|TRBD1
TGTGCCAGTAGTTACCGGGACAGGGGCTATAGCAATCAGCCCCAGCATTTT
CASSYRDRGYSNQPQHF
>TRBJ1-1|TRBV5-1|-|-
TGCGCCAGCAGCTGGCAGTCTCCTTCTGAAGCTTTCTTT
CASSWQSPSEAFF
>TRBJ2-3|TRBV20-1|many|TRBD2
TGCAGTGCTAGAGAGAGCGGGGGATACACAGATACGCAGTATTTT
CSARESGGYTDTQYF
>TRBJ2-7|TRBV5-1|-|-
TGCGCCAGCAGGTATGAAGCTACCTCGATCTACGAGCAGTACTTC
CASRYEATSIYEQYF
>TRBJ1-1|TRBV20-1|many|TRBD1
TGCAGTGTCCCGGACAGGCCCGGAACTGAAGCTTTCTTT
CSVPDRPGTEAFF
>TRBJ2-2|TRBV5-4|-|-
TGTGCCAGCAGCTTCTACTACACCGGGGAGCTGTTTTTT
CASSFYYTGELFF
>TRBJ1-2|TRBV9|-|-
TGTGCCAGCAGCGTAGTCGACGGCGGCTACACCTTC
CASSVVDGGYTF
>TRBJ2-5|TRBV20-1|few|TRBD2
TGCAGTGCTAGACGGCCAGGTTCCGCGGGGGATGGGACCCAGTACTTC
CSARRPGSAGDGTQYF
>TRBJ1-1|TRBV20-1|many|TRBD1
TGCAGTGCCAGAAGCGACAGGGTGAACACTGAAGCTTTCTTT
CSARSDRVNTEAFF
>TRBJ1-3|TRBV12-3/TRBV12-4|many|-
TGTGCCAGCATCTCGGGGCAGGTCGCCCGCACCATATATTTT
CASISGQVARTIYF
>TRBJ2-1|TRBV19|few|-
TGTGCCACTACTGAAGTCCATGAGCAGTTCTTC
CATTEVHEQFF
>TRBJ2-3|TRBV24-1|-|TRBD2
TGTGCCACCAGTGATTTTGAGCGGGGGTACACAGATACGCAGTATTTT
CATSDFERGYTDTQYF
>TRBJ2-2|TRBV12-3/TRBV12-4|many|-
TGTGCCAGCAGTTTTGACGGGGAGCTGTTTTTT
CASSFDGELFF
>TRBJ1-2|TRBV27|-|TRBD1
TGTGCCAGCAGGAAGTGGGACAGGACGAACTATGGCTACACCTTC
CASRKWDRTNYGYTF
>TRBJ1-6|TRBV27|many|-
TGTGCCAGCAGTTTATTTAGGACGGGGAATTCACCCCTCCACTTT
CASSLFRTGNSPLHF
>TRBJ2-7|TRBV7-2|once|-
TGTGCCAGCAGCTTAGAATTCGGAATCGAGCAGTACTTC
CASSLEFGIEQYF
>TRBJ1-1|TRBV3-1|many|TRBD1
TGTGCCAGCAAGGGGCAGGGGGGTAACACTGAAGCTTTCTTT
CASKGQGGNTEAFF
>TRBJ2-3|TRBV2|-|-
TGTGCCAGCAGCGTGGGACTGGCCTTGTATGAAGATACGCAGTATTTT
CASSVGLALYEDTQYF
>TRBJ2-3|TRBV18|many|TRBD2
TGTGCCAGCTCACCACGGCTAGCGGACTACACAGATACGCAGTATTTT
CASSPRLADYTDTQYF
>TRBJ1-1|TRBV27|many|-
TGTGCCAGCAGTCCCGGGGACGGCCTAAGAGACACTGAAGCTTTCTTT
CASSPGDGLRDTEAFF
>TRBJ1-1|TRBV6-1|many|-
TGTGCCAGCAGTGTCGGACGGCGGAACACTGAAGCTTTCTTT
CASSVGRRNTEAFF
>TRBJ2-7|TRBV15|few|TRBD1
TGTGCCACCTCGGACAGGGGAAGCTCCTACGAGCAGTACTTC
CATSDRGSSYEQYF
>TRBJ2-2|TRBV11-2|many|-
TGTGCCAGCAGCTTAGACCTGAACACCGGGGAGCTGTTTTTT
CASSLDLNTGELFF